These 23 T cell receptor beta chains were sequenced from one sample in a study of blood T cell repertoires in COVID-19. TCRdb's table, derived via immunoSEQ multiplex PCR, lists solely in-frame clones and lacks some. The sample lists more than 95,000 clones, roughly nine tenths occurring once. Sequencing input: peripheral blood. These receptor sequences come from a human donor with active COVID-19. The donor label of this sample is uncertain.

The V and J genes are TRBV5-6 and TRBJ2-1; a weak D match, TRBD1 (6 bases). CDR3 size: 15 residues. Trimming removed 4 bases from V and 0 bases from J, with 11 bases in between. CDR1 and CDR2 (germline): SGHDT, YYEEEE. CDR3 DNA sequence: TGTGCCAGCAGCCTGACAGGACGCTCCTACAATGAGCAGTTCTTC. As protein: CASSLTGRSYNEQFF.

The chain uses TRBV6-5 and TRBJ1-2; D gene unclear. The ends were cut back, 8 bases at V and 4 bases at J, with 20 bases in the middle. In germline, CDR1 is MNHEY, CDR2 SVGAGI. This CDR3 is built from 15 residues. CDR3 amino acids: CASARGGLTGYGYTF. DNA for the CDR3: TGTGCCAGCGCCCGGGGAGGGTTAACGGGCTATGGCTACACCTTC.

The chain uses TRBV7-3 and TRBJ1-4; D is ambiguous. Deletions cut 3 bases from V and 3 bases from J, with 8 bases between. Germline V lookup: CDR1 SGHTA, CDR2 FQGTGA. The CDR3 is 14 amino acids. CDR3 region: CASSLSGSNEKLFF. The CDR3 DNA reads TGTGCCAGCAGCTTGTCCGGTTCTAATGAAAAACTGTTTTTT.

The V and J genes are TRBV11-2 and TRBJ2-7, with 10 bases matching TRBD1. V dropped 5 bases and J dropped 3; count of bases not matched to a gene: 7. This CDR3 is built from 15 residues. The germline V gene has CDR1 SGHAT and CDR2 FQNNGV. CDR3 in DNA: TGTGCCAGCAGCCGGGGGGACAGGGGCGTCTACGAGCAGTACTTC. This gives the protein CASSRGDRGVYEQYF.

This clone is a singleton in its sample. DNA of the CDR3: TGTGCCAGCAGTTTTCGGAGGAACACTGAAGCTTTCTTT. Amino acid sequence: CASSFRRNTEAFF. The chain has TRBV12-3 or TRBV12-4 and TRBJ1-1, with unresolved D. The CDR3 totals 13 residues. Trimming left V 3 bases short and J 1 base short, with 6 bases between.

The chain recombines TRBV7-9 with TRBJ2-7; D is unclear. The germline CDR1 and CDR2 sequences are SEHNR and FQNEAQ (reference sequence). Trimming stripped 1 base from V and 6 bases from J, with 16 bases between. CDR3 length equals 15 residues. The CDR3 region has the DNA TGTGCCAGCAGCTTAGGGGCAGTTGGTGTCCCCGAGCAGTACTTC. Its translation: CASSLGAVGVPEQYF.

This chain uses TRBV5-1 with TRBJ2-2; 8 bases match TRBD2. The V gene's germline CDR1 is SGHRS and CDR2 YFSETQ. After removal of 6 bases from V and 4 bases from J, the junction contained 5 bases not matched to a gene. The CDR3 covers 14 residues. The CDR3 bases are TGCGCCAGCACCAGCGGGGGCTCCACCGGGGAGCTGTTTTTT. It translates to CASTSGGSTGELFF.

This clone was seen just once. This chain joins TRBV11-2 and TRBJ2-3; 9 bases fit TRBD1. The germline V gene has CDR1 SGHAT and CDR2 FQNNGV. V dropped 3 bases and J dropped 4; count of bases not matched to a gene: 8. This CDR3 contains 16 residues. The CDR3: CASSFTGTGTADTQYF. The CDR3 nucleotides are TGTGCCAGCAGCTTTACCGGGACAGGGACGGCAGATACGCAGTATTTT.

This clone was counted a few times. V is TRBV3-1 (or the pseudogene TRBV3-2) and J is TRBJ1-6; D might be TRBD1 (6 bases). V lost 6 bases and J 5 bases, leaving 11 bases between the germline ends. The CDR3 spans 14 residues. Germline CDR1 is LGHDT and CDR2 is YNNKEL (reference sequence). The CDR3 nucleotides are TGTGCCAGCAGATCAGGACAGAATAATTCACCCCTCCACTTT. Its protein product is CASRSGQNNSPLHF.

This clone was recorded only once. The J gene is TRBJ2-1, the V gene TRBV28; 12 bases fit TRBD2. Per germline, CDR1 MDHEN and CDR2 SYDVKM. This CDR3 is 17 amino acids long. J gave up 8 bases and V 3 bases, and 11 bases lay outside the gene matches. CDR3 protein: CASSFPHLAGGRDEQFF. The CDR3 DNA reads TGTGCCAGCAGTTTCCCCCACCTAGCGGGGGGGCGGGATGAGCAGTTCTTC.

The chain recombines TRBV28 with TRBJ2-7, with TRBD1 as a possible D gene (5 bases). Germline CDR1 and CDR2: MDHEN and SYDVKM. The CDR3 consists of 16 residues. Trimming removed 3 bases at V and 3 bases at J, with 18 bases between. CDR3 DNA: TGTGCCAGCAGTTTTTATGACCCTTCAGGGTTCTACGAGCAGTACTTC. Its translation is CASSFYDPSGFYEQYF.

The J gene is TRBJ2-2, the V gene TRBV5-1; 12 positions match TRBD2. This CDR3 comprises 16 residues. In germline, CDR1 is SGHRS, CDR2 YFSETQ. V lost 0 bases to trimming and J lost 5 bases; unmatched junction nucleotides: 2. CDR3: CASSLATSGGTGELFF. The CDR3 coding sequence is TGCGCCAGCAGCTTGGCCACTAGCGGGGGGACCGGGGAGCTGTTTTTT. The full variable domain, completed using reference TRBV5-1 and TRBJ2-2, is KAGVTQTPRYLIKTRGQQVTLSCSPISGHRSVSWYQQTPGQGLQFLFEYFSETQRNKGNFPGRFSGRQFSNSRSEMNVSTLELGDSALYLCASSLATSGGTGELFFGEGSRLTVL.

V gene TRBV27 combines with J gene TRBJ2-7, with D possibly matching TRBD2 (6 bases). With 10 bases removed from V and 3 bases from J, the gap between germline ends came to 19 bases. Per germline, CDR1 MNHEY and CDR2 SMNVEV (reference sequence). The CDR3 contains 14 residues. This chain's CDR3 is CATAAGPPLYEQYF. The CDR3 DNA reads as TGTGCCACAGCTGCGGGGCCCCCCCTCTACGAGCAGTACTTC.

The rearrangement joins TRBV14 to TRBJ2-3; the D is unclear. From germline, CDR1 is SGHDN and CDR2 FVKESK. This CDR3 spans 19 amino acids. The ends were cut back, 0 bases at V and 0 bases at J, with 19 bases in the middle. The CDR3 nucleotides read TGTGCCAGCAGCCAAGACCTCCTAACTACGATCGCTAGCACAGATACGCAGTATTTT. It specifies CASSQDLLTTIASTDTQYF.

The chain recombines TRBV6-2 or TRBV6-3 with TRBJ1-4; the D gene is possibly TRBD1 (5 bases). This CDR3 comprises 15 residues. The ends were cut back, 4 bases at V and 2 bases at J, with 11 bases in the middle. Germline V CDR1 and CDR2: MNHEY, SVGEGT. CDR3 loop: CASSSRGLTNEKLFF. As DNA, the CDR3 is TGTGCCAGCAGTTCAAGGGGACTCACTAATGAAAAACTGTTTTTT.

The CDR3 here is CASRDPLAGGTTSTDTQYF. The CDR3 region has the DNA TGTGCCAGCAGGGACCCACTAGCGGGGGGCACCACTAGCACAGATACGCAGTATTTT. The gene calls are TRBV2 and TRBJ2-3, with 12 bases aligning to TRBD2. V gave up 6 bases and J gave up 0 bases; unmatched junction bases: 13. This CDR3 region has 19 residues. The germline CDR1 and CDR2 sequences are SNHLY and FYNNEI.

This chain connects TRBV6-2 or TRBV6-3 to TRBJ2-7; D not certain. The CDR3 has 13 amino acids. Trimming shortened V by 4 bases and J by 2 bases, and 9 bases separated the two germline ends. Germline loops: CDR1 MNHEY, CDR2 SVGEGT. The chain's CDR3 is CASSLSPTYEQYF. For the CDR3, the DNA is TGTGCCAGCAGTTTAAGCCCTACCTACGAGCAGTACTTC.

The chain recombines TRBV5-6 with TRBJ2-7; the match to TRBD1 covers 9 bases. The CDR3 totals 14 residues. V trimming: 1 base; J trimming: 6 bases; junction bases outside the gene matches: 5. The germline gives CDR1 SGHDT, CDR2 YYEEEE. This CDR3 reads CASSLFTGGSEQYF. In DNA, the CDR3 is TGTGCCAGCAGCTTGTTTACAGGGGGCAGCGAGCAGTACTTC. The variable domain in full, completed from reference TRBV5-6 and TRBJ2-7, reads DAGVTQSPTHLIKTRGQQVTLRCSPKSGHDTVSWYQQALGQGPQFIFQYYEEEERQRGNFPDRFSGHQFPNYSSELNVNALLLGDSALYLCASSLFTGGSEQYFGPGTRLTVT.

Worth noting for this clone: This CDR3 is also generated by other DNA sequences in the sample. The chain has TRBV11-2 and TRBJ2-5; perhaps TRBD2 as D (6 bases). V was cut by 5 bases and J by 2 bases, with 12 bases left in between. This CDR3 contains 14 residues. Germline V gene lookup returns CDR1 SGHAT and CDR2 FQNNGV. The CDR3 is CASSRGLLQETQYF. CDR3 sequence (DNA): TGTGCCAGCAGCCGAGGACTACTACAAGAGACCCAGTACTTC.

J is TRBJ2-3 and V is TRBV19; 11 nucleotides match TRBD2. The length of the CDR3 is 15 residues. The V segment lost 3 bases and the J segment 4 bases; nucleotides outside the gene matches: 3. The germline V gene encodes CDR1 LNHDA and CDR2 SQIVND (reference sequence). The CDR3 sequence: CASSMTSGVADTQYF. The CDR3 nucleotides are TGTGCCAGTAGTATGACTAGCGGGGTCGCAGATACGCAGTATTTT.

This clone was found a few times. The chain recombines TRBV5-8 with TRBJ1-1, with D possibly TRBD1 on 6 matching bases. Germline-derived CDR1 and CDR2 are SGHTS and YDEGEE. This CDR3 has 14 amino acids. V gave up 5 bases and J gave up 0 bases, with 11 bases separating them. CDR3 DNA sequence: TGTGCCAGCAGGCGGGGGGCCATGAACACTGAAGCTTTCTTT. Translated: CASRRGAMNTEAFF.

This sequence joins TRBV5-4 and TRBJ2-7, with 8 bases identical to TRBD1. Germline lookup yields CDR1 SGHNT and CDR2 YYREEE (reference sequence). There are 15 residues in the CDR3. V gave up 4 bases and J gave up 6 bases; unmatched junction bases: 12. The DNA for the CDR3 is TGTGCCAGCAGCCTAGGACAGGGTTCGTTAAGCGAGCAGTACTTC. Amino acids: CASSLGQGSLSEQYF.

The rearrangement uses TRBV19 and TRBJ2-3, with no clear D. Germline CDR1 reads LNHDA; CDR2 reads SQIVND (reference sequence). Trimming left V 4 bases short and J 0 bases short, with 8 bases between. This CDR3 is built from 14 residues. The CDR3 spells CASSNGASTDTQYF. The CDR3 DNA reads as TGTGCCAGTAGTAACGGAGCAAGCACAGATACGCAGTATTTT.